This T cell receptor beta chain was recovered during a study of beta chain features in type 1 diabetes. Study-wide results and caveats: Moderate yet significant TCRB CDR3 shortening was seen in Type 1 diabetes patients in all four CD4+ subsets. Amplification by PCR could prefer shorter templates, with the same effect in patients and controls. Patients with type 1 diabetes carried fewer insertions and had more deletions at their VDJ junctions. A cDNA-based sequencing approach could over-represent cells with high TCR expression.

Germline V gene lookup returns CDR1 LGHNA and CDR2 YSLEER. The CDR3 consists of 16 residues. Averaging about 116 mL, one heparinised blood draw was given by each donor. This clone was observed many times. The antigen is unknown. A read error may produce the germline difference seen at one junction end. Investigators reverse transcribed all isolated RNA, so they sequenced expressed TCRB transcripts. TCRdb's copy holds only in-frame clones and misses some; the assay was immunoSEQ multiplex PCR. The sample has roughly 160,000 clones; less than 9.5% are singletons. The sample consisted of central memory CD4+ T cells from blood. The source of this sequence is a woman in her thirties or forties with type 1 diabetes. The chain joins TRBV4-3 to TRBJ1-4; a weak D match, TRBD1 (6 bases). In DNA form, the CDR3 reads TGCGCCAGCAGCCAAGCGTCTACAGGGTCTAATGAAAGACTGTTTTTT. It is translated as CASSQASTGSNERLFF.